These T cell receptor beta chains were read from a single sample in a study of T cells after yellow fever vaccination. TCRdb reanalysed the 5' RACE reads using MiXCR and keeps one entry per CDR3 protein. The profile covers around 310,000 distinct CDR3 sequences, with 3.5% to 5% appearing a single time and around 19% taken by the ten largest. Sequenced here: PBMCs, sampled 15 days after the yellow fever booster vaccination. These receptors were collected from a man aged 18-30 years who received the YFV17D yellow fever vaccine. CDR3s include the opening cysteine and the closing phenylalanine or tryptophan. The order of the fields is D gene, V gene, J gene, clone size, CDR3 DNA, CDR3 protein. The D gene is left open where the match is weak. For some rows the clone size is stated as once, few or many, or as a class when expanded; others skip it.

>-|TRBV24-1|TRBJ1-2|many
TGTGCCACCAGTGACCGGGCGAGTCCCAACTATGGCTACACCTTC
CATSDRASPNYGYTF
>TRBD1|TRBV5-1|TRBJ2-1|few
TGCGCCAGCAGCGCTCTGCCCCGACAGGGTGGAAAGGAGCAGTTCTTC
CASSALPRQGGKEQFF
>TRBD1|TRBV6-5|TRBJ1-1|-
TGTGCCAGCAGTTACGACAGGGGGCGCGGCACTGAAGCTTTCTTT
CASSYDRGRGTEAFF
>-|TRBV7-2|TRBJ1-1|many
TGTGCCAGCAGCTTACGGGAAATGAACACTGAAGCTTTCTTT
CASSLREMNTEAFF
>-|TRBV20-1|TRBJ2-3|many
TGCAGTGCTCGACGGTCCGGAGATACGCAGTATTTT
CSARRSGDTQYF
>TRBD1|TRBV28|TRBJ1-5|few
TGTGCCAGCAGCCGGGACAGCTACAATCAGCCCCAGCATTTT
CASSRDSYNQPQHF
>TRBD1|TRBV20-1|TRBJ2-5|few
TGCAGTGCTAGGGCGACAGGGGGGTGGACCCAGTACTTC
CSARATGGWTQYF
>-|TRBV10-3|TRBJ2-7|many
TGTGCCATCGAGGGCGACGAGCCCGGGCAGTACTTC
CAIEGDEPGQYF
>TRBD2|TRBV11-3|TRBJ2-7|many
TGTGCCAGCAGCTTACGCGGGGGGGAGCAGTACTTC
CASSLRGGEQYF
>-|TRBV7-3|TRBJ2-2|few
TGTGCCAGCAGCTTATGGCAGAACACCGGGGAGCTGTTTTTT
CASSLWQNTGELFF
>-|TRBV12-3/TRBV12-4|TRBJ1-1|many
TGTGCCAGCAGTTTTTCGGCAGGTTATACAGCTTTCTTT
CASSFSAGYTAFF
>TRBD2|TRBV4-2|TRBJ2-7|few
TGTGCCAGCAGCCAAGATTGGTCGCGGGGGAGCTCCTACGAGCAGTACTTC
CASSQDWSRGSSYEQYF
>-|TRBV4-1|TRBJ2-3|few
TGCGCCAGCAGCCAAGGAATCGCCGGGTTAAGTTTT
CASSQGIAGLSF
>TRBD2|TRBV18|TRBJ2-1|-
TGTGCCAGCTCACTAGCGGGGACTAGCCGGACCTACAATGAGCAGTTCTTC
CASSLAGTSRTYNEQFF
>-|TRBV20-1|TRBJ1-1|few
TGCAGTGCTAGACAAACGGTGAACACTGAAGCTTTCTTT
CSARQTVNTEAFF
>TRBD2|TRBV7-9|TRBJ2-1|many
TGTGCCAGCGATTGGAGCGGGGGGAGCTCCTACAATGAGCAGTTCTTC
CASDWSGGSSYNEQFF
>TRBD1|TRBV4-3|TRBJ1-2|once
TGCGCCAGCAGCCAAGAAGGGACAGGGGGAGATGGCTACACCTTC
CASSQEGTGGDGYTF
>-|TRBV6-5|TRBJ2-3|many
TGTGCCAGCAGGGACAGCACAGATACGCAGTATTTT
CASRDSTDTQYF
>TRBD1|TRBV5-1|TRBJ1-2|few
TGCGCCAGCAGCCCTTCGGGACAGAACCACGGCTACACCTTC
CASSPSGQNHGYTF
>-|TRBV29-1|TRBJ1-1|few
TGCAGCGGGGAAGAGGGCACTGAAGCTTTCTTT
CSGEEGTEAFF
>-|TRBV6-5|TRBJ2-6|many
TGTGCCAGCAGCCCACAGGCCTCTGGGGCCAACGTCCTGACTTTC
CASSPQASGANVLTF
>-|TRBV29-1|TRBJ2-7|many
TGCAGCGTTGGCGTCTGGCGGAGTCCCTACGAGCAGTACTTC
CSVGVWRSPYEQYF
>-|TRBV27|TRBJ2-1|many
TGTGCCAGCAGTTTGGGACCAAACAATGAGCAGTTCTTC
CASSLGPNNEQFF
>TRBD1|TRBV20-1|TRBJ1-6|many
TGCAGTGCCCCGGGACAGGAAGATAATTCACCCCTCCACTTT
CSAPGQEDNSPLHF
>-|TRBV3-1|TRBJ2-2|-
TGTGCCAGCAGCCAGAGAAGGACAGCGGGCACCGGGGAGCTGTTTTTT
CASSQRRTAGTGELFF
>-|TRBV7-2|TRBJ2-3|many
TGTGCCAGCAACAAAGGCCCAGCGAACCCTACAGATACGCAGTATTTT
CASNKGPANPTDTQYF
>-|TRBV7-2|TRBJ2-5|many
TGTGCCAGCAGCTTGGGGGCAGGGGAGACCCAGTACTTC
CASSLGAGETQYF
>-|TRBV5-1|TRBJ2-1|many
TGCGCCAGCAGCTTGTCTGCCGGCGACGATGAGCAGTTCTTC
CASSLSAGDDEQFF
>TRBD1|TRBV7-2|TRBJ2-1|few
TGTGCCAGCAGCTCGAATTCCGGGACAGGGTTCCATGAGCAGTTCTTC
CASSSNSGTGFHEQFF
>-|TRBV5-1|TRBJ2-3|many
TGCGCCAGCAGCTTGGCTCAGAAGGGAGGAGGGGATACGCAGTATTTT
CASSLAQKGGGDTQYF
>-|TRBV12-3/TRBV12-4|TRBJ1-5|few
TGTGCCAGCACCACATCGGTTCGGGAGCCCCAGCATTTT
CASTTSVREPQHF
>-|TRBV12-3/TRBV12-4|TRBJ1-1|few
TGTGCCAGCAGTTTCCCTAAGACCCTGGCCGCTTTCTTT
CASSFPKTLAAFF
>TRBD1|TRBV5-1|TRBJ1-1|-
TGCGCCAGCAGCGTTCGACAGGGGAACACTGAAGCTTTCTTT
CASSVRQGNTEAFF
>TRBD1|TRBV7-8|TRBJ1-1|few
TGTGCCAGCAGCCCCCAGACAGGGGGCATTGAAGCTTTCTTT
CASSPQTGGIEAFF
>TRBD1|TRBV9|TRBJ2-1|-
TGTGCCAGCAGCGCCCGACAGGGCTCAAGCTCCTACAATGAGCAGTTCTTC
CASSARQGSSSYNEQFF
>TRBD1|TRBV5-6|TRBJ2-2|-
TGTGCCAGCAGCTCAGGGGGTGGACGGCGAGGCTCCGGGGAGCTGTTTTTT
CASSSGGGRRGSGELFF
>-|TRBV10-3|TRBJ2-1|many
TGTGCCATCAGTGAGTCCTGGGGAAGCAATGAGCAGTTCTTC
CAISESWGSNEQFF
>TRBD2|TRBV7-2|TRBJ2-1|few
TGTGCCAGCAGCTTACGCGTAACGGGGGGGGCGCAGCCGTTCTTC
CASSLRVTGGAQPFF
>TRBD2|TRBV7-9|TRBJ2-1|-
TGTGCCAGCAGCCCGGGGGGGCCCTCCTACAATGAGCAGTTCTTC
CASSPGGPSYNEQFF
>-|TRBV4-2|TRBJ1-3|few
TGTGCCAGCAGCCAGCTACAGGAGCTCACTGGAAACACCATATATTTT
CASSQLQELTGNTIYF
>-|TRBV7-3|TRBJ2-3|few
TGTGCCAGCAGCTTAGTGCAGGGCACTAGCACAGATACGCAGTATTTT
CASSLVQGTSTDTQYF
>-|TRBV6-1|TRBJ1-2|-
TGTGCCAGCAGTGAAGCGCCAGGCAACTATGGCTACACCTTC
CASSEAPGNYGYTF
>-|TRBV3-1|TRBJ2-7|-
TGTGCCAGCAGCGGGATTTTGGACGAGCAGTACTTC
CASSGILDEQYF
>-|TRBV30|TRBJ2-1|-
TGTGCCTGGAGTTCCTCGTACAATGAGCAGTTCTTC
CAWSSSYNEQFF
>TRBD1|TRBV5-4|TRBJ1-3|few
TGTGCCAGCAGCTTGGGTGACAGGGTCTCTGGAAACACCATATATTTT
CASSLGDRVSGNTIYF
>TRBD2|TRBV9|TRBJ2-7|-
TGTGCCAGCAGCGTAGCTGCTAGCGGGGGGTTCTACGAGCAGTACTTC
CASSVAASGGFYEQYF
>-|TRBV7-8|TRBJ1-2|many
TGTGCCAGCAAACCAAGTGGCGGAGTCTATGGCTACACCTTC
CASKPSGGVYGYTF
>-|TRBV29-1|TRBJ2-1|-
TGCAGTGCGCAATCGGCAATCTACAATGAGCAGTTCTTC
CSAQSAIYNEQFF
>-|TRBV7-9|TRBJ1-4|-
TGTGCCAGCAGCTTGGCGGGGGGACTCGAAAAACTGTTTTTT
CASSLAGGLEKLFF
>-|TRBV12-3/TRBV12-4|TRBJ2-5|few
TGTGCCAGCAGTTCCCCCCTTGCAACCCAAGAGACCCAGTACTTC
CASSSPLATQETQYF